This record concerns one T cell receptor (beta chain) sequence. V was clipped by 3 bases and J by 3 bases, with 15 bases between them. The CDR3 spans 16 residues. Looked up from germline, CDR1 is KGHSH and CDR2 is LQKENI. This entry belongs to a study of blood T cell repertoires in COVID-19. Study-level information: Acute and convalescent COVID-19 specimens originated in the United States, Italy and Spain. Sources were T cells, B-cell-depleted T cells, or PBMCs; the material itself was cDNA or gDNA.

Seattle researchers signed up patients amid active infection and tracked them longitudinally. In the original workflow: Reference gene primer amplification gave estimated nucleated cell counts. Profiled with immunoSEQ multiplex PCR; TCRdb holds only in-frame clones, not every one. That table is the source of V, J and clone size, and D and trimming were worked out from the DNA. The sample gives about 230,000 clones, around 86% of which show up once; more than 9% is in the top ten. The genes are TRBV18 and TRBJ1-3; D is uncertain. This sequence originates from a man in his forties or fifties with COVID-19, enrolled during active disease. Sample: peripheral blood. The CDR3: CASSPLVKAYGNTIYF. The CDR3 region has the DNA TGTGCCAGCTCACCGCTGGTGAAAGCCTATGGAAACACCATATATTTT.